The 29 T cell receptor beta chains given below trace back to one sample, sequenced in a study of molecular identifiers for immune sequencing clone quantification. TCRdb reprocessed the PCR reads with MiXCR, giving one entry per CDR3 protein. The data contain 460,000 or so distinct CDR3 sequences, about 22% of them singletons. The sequenced material came from naive CD8+ T cells from blood, with Jurkat cell RNA spiked in. Subset reported: FACS-sorted CD8+CD4-CCR7+CD45RA+ naive T cells. The origin of the receptors is a human donor in good health. Some libraries in this study had Jurkat cell RNA spiked in.

This chain connects TRBV7-9 to TRBJ2-7; 7 bases line up with TRBD2. The CDR3 contains 14 residues. J gave up 3 bases and V 1 base, and 3 bases lay outside the gene matches. Germline loops: CDR1 SEHNR, CDR2 FQNEAQ (reference sequence). CDR3 DNA sequence: TGTGCCAGCAGCTTAGACCCGGGAGGCTACGAGCAGTACTTC. Translation gives CASSLDPGGYEQYF. Supplemented by reference TRBV7-9 and TRBJ2-7, the full variable domain reads DTGVSQNPRHKITKRGQNVTFRCDPISEHNRLYWYRQTLGQGPEFLTYFQNEAQLEKSRLLSDRFSAERPKGSFSTLEIQRTEQGDSAMYLCASSLDPGGYEQYFGPGTRLTVT.

This clonotype showed up just once. The junction departs from germline at one end; a sequencing error may be responsible. V usage is TRBV7-9 and J usage is TRBJ1-4; D is uncertain. This CDR3 has 18 residues. Germline CDR1 reads SEHNR; CDR2 reads FQNEAQ (reference sequence). CDR3 residues: CAGSSYPYTDYFNEKLFF. DNA of the CDR3: TGTGCCGGCAGCTCTTACCCCTATACTGACTACTTTAATGAAAAACTGTTTTTT. Supplemented by reference TRBV7-9 and TRBJ1-4, the full variable domain reads DTGVSQNPRHKITKRGQNVTFRCDPISEHNRLYWYRQTLGQGPEFLTYFQNEAQLEKSRLLSDRFSAERPKGSFSTLEIQRTEQGDSAMYLCAGSSYPYTDYFNEKLFFGSGTQLSVL.

This clonotype was counted between two and nine times. The chain carries TRBV4-1 and TRBJ1-3; unclear D gene. Germline CDR1 is MGHRA and CDR2 is YSYEKL. This CDR3 has 15 residues. The germline V and J ends were trimmed by 0 bases and 2 bases, with 8 bases remaining between them. The CDR3 nucleotides read TGCGCCAGCAGCCAAGAGGGTACAACTGGAAACACCATATATTTT. It translates to CASSQEGTTGNTIYF.

This rearrangement joins TRBV5-3 to TRBJ2-1, with TRBD1 matching over 8 bases. TRBV5-3 is annotated as an ORF whose role is uncertain. CDR3 length equals 17 residues. Losses at the gene ends were 8 bases for V and 0 bases for J; bases not matched to a gene: 13. The CDR3 DNA reads as TGTGCCAGCGGCTTGGACAGGGTAAGAAGCTCCTACAATGAGCAGTTCTTC. Its protein product is CASGLDRVRSSYNEQFF.

The table lists this clonotype with many counts. This rearrangement joins TRBV13 to TRBJ1-1; 8 bases line up with TRBD1. Germline CDR1 reads PRHDT; CDR2 reads FYEKMQ (reference sequence). The CDR3 length is 13 residues. Unmatched junction bases numbered 6, after V lost 8 bases and J lost 4 bases. CDR3 nucleotide sequence: TGTGCCAGCCGACGGGACAGGTCCACTGAAGCTTTCTTT. It yields the protein CASRRDRSTEAFF. The complete variable domain, with remaining parts taken from reference TRBV13 and TRBJ1-1, reads AAGVIQSPRHLIKEKRETATLKCYPIPRHDTVYWYQQGPGQDPQFLISFYEKMQSDKGSIPDRFSAQQFSDYHSELNMSSLELGDSALYFCASRRDRSTEAFFGQGTRLTVV.

The CDR3, as DNA: TGTGCCAGCAGCGTAGGGGGGGGCCACCAAGAGACCCAGTACTTC. It is translated as CASSVGGGHQETQYF. The rearrangement links TRBV9 to TRBJ2-5; the D gene is possibly TRBD2 (7 bases). The CDR3 totals 15 residues. Trimming stripped 0 bases from V and 0 bases from J, with 9 bases between. The germline CDR1 and CDR2 sequences are SGDLS and YYNGEE.

With regard to this clonotype: One end of the junction varies from germline; a read error may be responsible. V and J are TRBV28 and TRBJ2-7; no definite D call. This CDR3 comprises 13 residues. Germline values: CDR1 MDHEN, CDR2 SYDVKM. CDR3 in amino acids: CASRLENSYEKYF. CDR3 bases: TGTGCCAGCAGACTTGAGAACTCCTACGAGAAGTACTTC.

A word on this clonotype: Being one base from a much bigger clone, this may be a read error. The rearrangement links TRBV7-6 to TRBJ2-3; tentatively, D is TRBD2 (7 bases). V shed 0 bases and J shed 14 bases, with 18 bases lying between them. CDR1 is SGHVS, CDR2 FNYEAQ, per germline. This CDR3 has 14 amino acids. CDR3 amino acids: CASSLAPDWGGRYF. The CDR3 region has the DNA TGTGCCAGCAGCTTAGCTCCCGACTGGGGGGGGCGGTATTTT.

V usage is TRBV5-4 and J usage is TRBJ2-3; D not resolved. Germline V gene lookup returns CDR1 SGHNT and CDR2 YYREEE (reference sequence). The V end was cut by 2 bases, the J end by 6 bases, with 16 bases between. This CDR3 has 15 amino acids. This CDR3 is CASSLRFTGSDTQYF. The CDR3, as DNA: TGTGCCAGCAGCTTAAGATTTACTGGGTCGGATACGCAGTATTTT.

This clonotype was counted only a few times. V usage is TRBV6-5 and J usage is TRBJ2-7; D is unclear. The CDR3 spans 12 residues. The germline V gene has CDR1 MNHEY and CDR2 SVGAGI. The V end lost 5 bases, the J end lost 7 bases, and 12 bases lay between the germline ends. The CDR3: CASSPGAREQYF. The CDR3 DNA is TGTGCCAGCAGTCCAGGTGCGAGGGAGCAGTACTTC.

In this sample, this clonotype turned up many times. This chain uses TRBV30 with TRBJ2-7, with 10 bases identical to TRBD2. The trim removed 2 bases at V and 5 bases at J, leaving 3 bases unmatched. The length of the CDR3 is 13 residues. Germline V gene sequence: CDR1 GTSNPN, CDR2 SVGIG (reference sequence). CDR3 sequence reads: CAWSSSGSNEQYF. CDR3 nucleotide sequence: TGTGCCTGGAGTTCTAGCGGGAGTAACGAGCAGTACTTC.

On this clonotype: Being one base from a much bigger clone, this may be a read error. The chain combines TRBV20-1 with TRBJ2-7, with 7 positions matching TRBD1. This CDR3 comprises 13 residues. V gave up 5 bases and J gave up 9 bases; unmatched junction bases: 13. The germline V gene encodes CDR1 DFQATT and CDR2 SNEGSKA (reference sequence). Here the CDR3 reads CSAPRGRTDGQYF. The CDR3, as DNA: TGCAGTGCTCCAAGGGGGCGCACCGACGGGCAGTACTTC.

This clonotype appeared many times. The rearrangement joins TRBV5-1 to TRBJ2-3; no firm D call. Germline V gene sequence: CDR1 SGHRS, CDR2 YFSETQ. V lost 6 bases and J 3 bases, leaving 14 bases between the germline ends. This CDR3 has 14 amino acids. In DNA, the CDR3 is TGCGCCAGCAAGAGCAAGGGTACAACAGATACGCAGTATTTT. Residues: CASKSKGTTDTQYF.

This clonotype was found many times. The chain joins TRBV6-5 to TRBJ1-4; 7 bases match TRBD1. The CDR3 sequence is 13 residues long. Germline trimming cut 2 bases from V and 8 bases from J; bases unmatched to any gene: 2. Looked up from germline, CDR1 is MNHEY and CDR2 is SVGAGI. The CDR3 here is CASSYVGQEKLFF. The CDR3, as DNA: TGTGCCAGCAGTTACGTGGGACAGGAAAAACTGTTTTTT.

Many counts were recorded for this clonotype. The J gene is TRBJ2-3, the V gene TRBV12-3 or TRBV12-4; 7 bases are a match to TRBD1. This CDR3 is 15 amino acids long. V gave up 8 bases and J gave up 2 bases; unmatched junction bases: 10. The CDR3, as DNA: TGTGCCAGCGGTCATGGGACAGCCTCCACAGATACGCAGTATTTT. Translating it yields CASGHGTASTDTQYF.

The chain employs TRBV4-3 and TRBJ2-7, with D hard to call. The CDR3 has 15 residues. Germline V gene lookup returns CDR1 LGHNA and CDR2 YSLEER. V gave up 0 bases and J gave up 5 bases, with 14 bases separating them. The CDR3, as DNA: TGCGCCAGCAGCCAAGATTTGTCAGGAAGCAACGAGCAGTACTTC. This translates into CASSQDLSGSNEQYF.

This clonotype was counted only a few times. J is TRBJ2-3 and V is TRBV4-1, with a tentative D call TRBD2 (5 bases). The CDR3 loop spans 16 amino acids. The germline V and J ends were trimmed by 1 base and 2 bases, with 13 bases remaining between them. Germline V gene lookup returns CDR1 MGHRA and CDR2 YSYEKL. The CDR3 loop reads CASSQVLGSPTDTQYF. CDR3 sequence (DNA): TGCGCCAGCAGCCAAGTACTAGGGTCCCCCACAGATACGCAGTATTTT.

This chain joins TRBV24-1 and TRBJ1-5; 9 positions match TRBD1. Germline V gene data show CDR1 as KGHDR and CDR2 as SFDVKD. This CDR3 has 12 amino acids. V shed 9 bases, J shed 4 bases, and the junction held 0 bases outside the gene matches. The CDR3 DNA sequence: TGTGCCACCGGGACAGGGAATCAGCCCCAGCATTTT. Amino acid sequence: CATGTGNQPQHF.

This clonotype was picked up many times. The gene calls are TRBV6-5 and TRBJ1-5; no reliable D call. Deletions cut 6 bases from V and 5 bases from J, with 11 bases between. The CDR3 is 13 residues long. Germline CDR1 and CDR2: MNHEY and SVGAGI. CDR3 region: CASSGEGDQPQHF. CDR3 nucleotide sequence: TGTGCCAGCAGCGGGGAGGGTGATCAGCCCCAGCATTTT.

This clonotype has at least ten counts. The chain couples TRBV27 to TRBJ2-6, with D unclear. V was clipped by 6 bases and J by 0 bases, with 12 bases between them. This CDR3 is 16 amino acids long. Germline V CDR1 and CDR2: MNHEY, SMNVEV (reference sequence). For the CDR3, the DNA is TGTGCCAGCAGCCTACTACTATTCTCTGGGGCCAACGTCCTGACTTTC. This sequence encodes CASSLLLFSGANVLTF.

At least ten counts were recorded for this clonotype. The chain joins TRBV27 to TRBJ2-1, with 14 bases that match TRBD2. Germline trimming cut 5 bases from V and 8 bases from J; bases unmatched to any gene: 11. The CDR3 is made up of 17 amino acids. Germline loops: CDR1 MNHEY, CDR2 SMNVEV (reference sequence). CDR3 amino acids: CASSPSGTSGRGDEQFF. CDR3 sequence (DNA): TGTGCCAGCAGTCCCTCCGGGACTAGCGGGAGAGGGGATGAGCAGTTCTTC.

The rearrangement joins TRBV30 to TRBJ2-7; 8 bases match TRBD2. The CDR3 totals 11 residues. The ends lost 5 bases at V and 3 bases at J; junction bases unmatched: 0. From germline, CDR1 is GTSNPN and CDR2 SVGIG (reference sequence). CDR3 nucleotide sequence: TGTGCCTGGCGGGAGGGCTACGAGCAGTACTTC. Translation: CAWREGYEQYF. The full variable domain, in which reference TRBV30 and TRBJ2-7 provide the parts outside the CDR3, is SQTIHQWPATLVQPVGSPLSLECTVEGTSNPNLYWYRQAAGRGLQLLFYSVGIGQISSEVPQNLSASRPQDRQFILSSKKLLLSDSGFYLCAWREGYEQYFGPGTRLTVT.

This clonotype was counted between two and nine times. V and J are TRBV10-3 and TRBJ1-5; D call uncertain. Trimming left V 10 bases short and J 7 bases short, with 20 bases between. The CDR3 spans 14 residues. Germline V gene lookup returns CDR1 ENHRY and CDR2 SYGVKD. CDR3 nucleotide sequence: TGTGCCACCGCACCCGCAGGCTCAGGCCAGCCCCAGCATTTT. It codes for CATAPAGSGQPQHF.

Only a few counts were recorded for this clonotype. This chain links TRBV4-3 with TRBJ2-7; a possible D gene is TRBD2 (7 bases). Trimming took 3 bases from V and 2 from J, leaving 11 bases between them. Germline CDR1 is LGHNA and CDR2 is YSLEER. The CDR3 loop spans 14 amino acids. The CDR3 nucleotides read TGCGCCAGCAGCCATTGGGGGGGCGCCTACGAGCAGTACTTC. This codes for CASSHWGGAYEQYF.

Regarding this clonotype: This sequence may be a read error, since a much larger clone differs from it by one base. The rearrangement links TRBV29-1 to TRBJ1-2; possible D gene TRBD1, 5 bases. V lost 4 bases and J lost 4, with 13 bases in between. There are 13 residues in the CDR3. In germline, CDR1 is SQVTM, CDR2 ANQGSEA. The CDR3 DNA is TGCAGCGTTGCCGCTCAGGGAAGCTATGGCTACACCTTC. Its protein is CSVAAQGSYGYTF.

The CDR3 coding sequence is TGTGCCACCAGCAGGAGGGGGGCTAGCTCCTACAATGAGCAGTTCTTC. Translated, it gives CATSRRGASSYNEQFF. This chain uses TRBV15 with TRBJ2-1, with D tentatively TRBD1 or TRBD2 (6 bases each). This CDR3 spans 16 amino acids. Germline V gives CDR1 LNHNV, CDR2 YYDKDF (reference sequence). V was clipped by 3 bases and J by 0 bases, with 12 bases between them.

In the case of this clonotype: This may come from a read error, since a much larger clone is one base off. This rearrangement joins TRBV5-6 to TRBJ2-3, with D perhaps matching TRBD2 (5 bases). The germline CDR1 and CDR2 sequences are SGHDT and YYEEEE. The CDR3 loop spans 15 amino acids. Trimming removed 4 bases from V and 2 bases from J, with 14 bases in between. For the CDR3, the DNA is TGTGCCAGCAGCGAGTGGGCTAGCTCCACAGATACGCAGTATTTT. This sequence encodes CASSEWASSTDTQYF.

This rearrangement joins TRBV7-9 to TRBJ1-1, with a tentative D call TRBD1 (5 bases). This CDR3 is built from 16 residues. Trimming cost V 7 bases and J 0 bases, with 18 bases left between them. Germline-derived CDR1 and CDR2 are SEHNR and FQNEAQ (reference sequence). Here the CDR3 reads CASTSRLAGLNTEAFF. CDR3 nucleotide sequence: TGTGCCAGCACCTCCCGCCTGGCAGGGCTGAACACTGAAGCTTTCTTT. Supplemented by reference TRBV7-9 and TRBJ1-1, the full variable domain reads DTGVSQNPRHKITKRGQNVTFRCDPISEHNRLYWYRQTLGQGPEFLTYFQNEAQLEKSRLLSDRFSAERPKGSFSTLEIQRTEQGDSAMYLCASTSRLAGLNTEAFFGQGTRLTVV.

This clonotype has only a few counts. V is TRBV12-3 or TRBV12-4 and J is TRBJ2-3; TRBD1 aligns across 9 bases. Trimming took 5 bases from V and 5 from J; bases not matched to a gene: 8. The length of the CDR3 is 15 residues. The chain's CDR3 is CASSAPGQGLDTQYF. The CDR3 DNA is TGTGCCAGCAGTGCCCCGGGACAGGGTTTAGATACGCAGTATTTT.